This T cell receptor (beta chain) comes out of a study of blood T cell repertoires in COVID-19. For the study at large: From the United States, Italy and Spain came samples of acute and convalescent COVID-19. PBMCs, B-cell-depleted T cells, or T cells provided the cDNA or gDNA that made up the material.

Germline loops: CDR1 SGHNT, CDR2 YYREEE (reference sequence). The CDR3 sequence is 15 residues long. J gave up 3 bases and V 2 bases, and 3 bases lay outside the gene matches. Authors' data handling: For nucleated cells, counts were estimated from reference gene primer amplification. The method was immunoSEQ multiplex PCR; TCRdb's version includes in-frame clones alone and lacks a portion of them. V, J and clone size are taken as reported in that table, and D and trimming were inferred from the DNA itself. Here the sample spans about 170,000 clones, about 85% being singletons. The chain carries TRBV5-4 and TRBJ1-5, with TRBD1 matching over 9 bases. The clonotype originates from a man between 60 and 70 years old who had recovered from COVID-19. The sequenced sample was peripheral blood. The CDR3 bases are TGTGCCAGCAGCTTACAGGGGGCCGACAATCAGCCCCAGCATTTT. Its translation is CASSLQGADNQPQHF.